These 2 T cell receptor beta chains came from one sample sequenced in a study of T cells in Graves' hyperthyroidism and ophthalmopathy. The source material, RNA transcripts, was used to amplify TCR beta CDR3 regions. TCR CDR3 regions were first amplified by RT-PCR with HTBI primers. TCRdb fed the multiplex PCR reads into MiXCR, producing one record per CDR3 protein. The repertoire consists of roughly 840,000 distinct CDR3 sequences, with 38% occurring once and the leading ten covering approximately 8.7%. Sequences were obtained from blood. The receptors were sampled from a man between 18 and 35 years old with Graves' hyperthyroidism.

The gene calls are TRBV7-9 and TRBJ2-7, with TRBD2 matching 8 bases. J lost 2 bases, V lost 4 bases, and 13 bases had no gene match. This CDR3 comprises 17 residues. Germline CDR1 and CDR2: SEHNR and FQNEAQ (reference sequence). The CDR3 coding sequence is TGTGCCAGCAGCTCCGGGACTAGTAAGTTGACCGCCTACGAGCAGTACTTC. It codes for CASSSGTSKLTAYEQYF. Drawing the rest from reference TRBV7-9 and TRBJ2-7, the complete variable domain is DTGVSQNPRHKITKRGQNVTFRCDPISEHNRLYWYRQTLGQGPEFLTYFQNEAQLEKSRLLSDRFSAERPKGSFSTLEIQRTEQGDSAMYLCASSSGTSKLTAYEQYFGPGTRLTVT.

This clonotype was found a few times. This CDR3 is CSADDRVVSYEQYF. Written as DNA, the CDR3 is TGCAGTGCTGACGACAGGGTGGTATCCTACGAGCAGTACTTC. The chain has TRBV20-1 and TRBJ2-7; TRBD1 aligns across 7 bases. The CDR3 is 14 residues long. V gave up 5 bases and J gave up 1 base; unmatched junction bases: 8. Germline CDR1 reads DFQATT; CDR2 reads SNEGSKA (reference sequence).